The clone carrying this TCR beta chain was seen once. The sample belongs to a study of shared clonotypes between healthy human individuals. CDR1 is SGHTA, CDR2 FQGNSA, per germline. The germline V and J ends were trimmed by 1 base and 6 bases, with 4 bases remaining between them. The CDR3 spans 12 residues. The data were produced by immunoSEQ multiplex PCR, yet TCRdb's version contains in-frame clones alone and is incomplete. Of more than 2,000,000 clones listed, about 92% are singletons. Everyone who donated was a Caucasian adult who lived in Nashville, Tennessee. The source is a man aged 18 to 29 in good health. Some clones in this sample may be carry-over from other donors' samples. Sequenced material: naive CD4+ T cells from PBMCs. Subset described: CD45RA+ positively selected. This chain uses TRBV7-2 with TRBJ2-4, with D unclear. CDR3 in amino acids: CASSLGANIQYF. The CDR3 coding sequence is TGTGCCAGCAGCTTAGGTGCAAACATTCAGTACTTC.